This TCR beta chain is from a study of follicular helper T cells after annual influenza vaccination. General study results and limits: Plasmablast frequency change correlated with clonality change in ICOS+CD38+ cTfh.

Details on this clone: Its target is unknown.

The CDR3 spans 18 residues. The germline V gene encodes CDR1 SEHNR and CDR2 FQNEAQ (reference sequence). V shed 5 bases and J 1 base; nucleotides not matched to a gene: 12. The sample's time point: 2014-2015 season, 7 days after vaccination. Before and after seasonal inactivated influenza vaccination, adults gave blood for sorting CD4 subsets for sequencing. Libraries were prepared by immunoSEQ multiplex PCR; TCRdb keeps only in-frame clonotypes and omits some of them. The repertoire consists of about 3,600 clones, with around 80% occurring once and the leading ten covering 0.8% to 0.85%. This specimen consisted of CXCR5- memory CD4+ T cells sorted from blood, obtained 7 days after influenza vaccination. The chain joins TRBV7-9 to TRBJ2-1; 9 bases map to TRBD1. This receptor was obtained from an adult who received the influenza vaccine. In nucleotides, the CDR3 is TGTGCCAGCAGCCACCACAGGGGGCATGGTGAGTCCTACAATGAGCAGTTCTTC. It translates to CASSHHRGHGESYNEQFF. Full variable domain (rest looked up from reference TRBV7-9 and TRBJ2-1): DTGVSQNPRHKITKRGQNVTFRCDPISEHNRLYWYRQTLGQGPEFLTYFQNEAQLEKSRLLSDRFSAERPKGSFSTLEIQRTEQGDSAMYLCASSHHRGHGESYNEQFFGPGTRLTVL.